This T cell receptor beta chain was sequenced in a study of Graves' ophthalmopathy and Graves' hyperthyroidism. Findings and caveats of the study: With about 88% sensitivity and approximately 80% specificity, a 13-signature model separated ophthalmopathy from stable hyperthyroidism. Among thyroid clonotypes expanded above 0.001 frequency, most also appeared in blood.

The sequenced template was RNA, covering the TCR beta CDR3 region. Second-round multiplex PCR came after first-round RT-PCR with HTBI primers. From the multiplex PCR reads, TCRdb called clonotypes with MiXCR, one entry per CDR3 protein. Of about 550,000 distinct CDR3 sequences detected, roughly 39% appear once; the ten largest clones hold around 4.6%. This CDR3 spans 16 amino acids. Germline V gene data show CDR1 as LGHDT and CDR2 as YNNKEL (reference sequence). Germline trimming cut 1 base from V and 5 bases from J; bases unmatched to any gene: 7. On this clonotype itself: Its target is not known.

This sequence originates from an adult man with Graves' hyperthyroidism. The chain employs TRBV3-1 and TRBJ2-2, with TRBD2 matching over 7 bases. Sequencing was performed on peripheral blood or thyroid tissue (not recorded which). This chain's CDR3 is CASSQGAGLPTGELFF. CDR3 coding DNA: TGTGCCAGCAGCCAAGGCGCGGGACTACCTACCGGGGAGCTGTTTTTT.